The 10 T cell receptor beta chains presented below share a single source sample, sequenced in a study of shared clonotypes between healthy human individuals. Only in-frame clones appear in the TCRdb table, and some are missing; sequencing was by immunoSEQ multiplex PCR. The table lists about 1.1 million clones, around 78% of them singletons. The sequencing input was memory CD4+ T cells from PBMCs. The subset was: CD45RA-negative fraction. These receptors were obtained from a man aged 18 to 30 in good health. Some clones in this sample may be carry-over from other donors' samples.

This clone appeared a few times. The J gene is TRBJ1-1, the V gene TRBV30; D is ambiguous. The germline V gene encodes CDR1 GTSNPN and CDR2 SVGIG (reference sequence). The CDR3 consists of 11 residues. V was shortened by 0 bases and J by 11 bases, with 10 bases between the two germline ends. CDR3 in amino acids: CAWSVTTGAFF. CDR3 nucleotides: TGTGCCTGGAGTGTAACGACGGGGGCTTTCTTT.

This clone was observed a single time. This chain connects TRBV29-1 to TRBJ1-2; TRBD1 aligns across 7 bases. CDR1 is SQVTM and CDR2 is ANQGSEA in the germline V gene. V was pared by 4 bases and J by 5 bases, with 7 bases of the junction left unmatched. This CDR3 is built from 13 residues. The CDR3 reads CSVGGQYTYGYTF. The CDR3 bases are TGCAGCGTTGGGGGACAGTACACTTATGGCTACACCTTC.

A word on this clone: Other DNA sequences in this specimen translate into the identical CDR3. V gene TRBV5-1 combines with J gene TRBJ1-2; no reliable D call. Germline V CDR1 and CDR2: SGHRS, YFSETQ. This CDR3 is 14 amino acids long. Deletions cut 0 bases from V and 2 bases from J, with 8 bases between. The CDR3 bases are TGCGCCAGCAGCTTGGACAGAAACAACTATGGCTACACCTTC. Protein product: CASSLDRNNYGYTF.

J is TRBJ1-6 and V is TRBV5-1; a weak D match, TRBD1 (5 bases). CDR1 and CDR2 (germline): SGHRS, YFSETQ. The germline V and J ends were trimmed by 0 bases and 5 bases, with 6 bases remaining between them. The CDR3 sequence is 14 residues long. The CDR3 is CASSLVQDNSPLHF. The CDR3 DNA is TGCGCCAGCAGCTTGGTACAGGATAATTCACCCCTCCACTTT.

This chain connects TRBV19 to TRBJ1-1; 9 bases match TRBD1. The CDR3 consists of 9 residues. After removal of 8 bases from V and 11 bases from J, the junction contained 0 bases not matched to a gene. In germline, CDR1 is LNHDA, CDR2 SQIVND (reference sequence). DNA of the CDR3: TGTGCCAGTGACAGGGGGGCTTTCTTT. It yields the protein CASDRGAFF.

Notes on this clone: With a far larger clone one base away, a read error is the likely cause. The genes are TRBV5-8 and TRBJ2-1; D is uncertain. V shed 4 bases and J shed 6 bases, with 26 bases lying between them. The CDR3 contains 18 residues. Germline assignment: CDR1 SGHTS and CDR2 YDEGEE. The CDR3 sequence: CASSQALYTVRESNEQFF. The CDR3 bases are TGTGCCAGCAGCCAAGCTCTATATACCGTACGAGAGTCCAATGAGCAGTTCTTC.

This chain connects TRBV4-2 to TRBJ2-5; D possibly corresponds to TRBD2 (6 bases). Trimming took 5 bases from V and 9 from J, leaving 13 bases between them. Germline loops: CDR1 LGHNA, CDR2 YNFKEQ. The CDR3 consists of 12 residues. The CDR3 region is CASSMGWGAQYF. The CDR3, as DNA: TGTGCCAGCAGCATGGGGTGGGGGGCCCAGTACTTC.

The CDR3 loop is CASSIFPAGNYGYTF. CDR3 coding DNA: TGTGCCAGTAGTATTTTTCCGGCAGGGAACTATGGCTACACCTTC. The chain recombines TRBV19 with TRBJ1-2; D perhaps matches TRBD1 (5 bases). The CDR3 has 15 amino acids. Trimming pared 3 bases from V and 2 bases from J, leaving 13 bases between. Germline CDR1 is LNHDA and CDR2 is SQIVND (reference sequence).

The chain carries TRBV6-1 and TRBJ1-5; no clear D. Germline CDR1 MNHNS, CDR2 SASEGT. The CDR3 totals 15 residues. V was shortened by 4 bases and J by 0 bases, with 10 bases between the two germline ends. In nucleotides, the CDR3 is TGTGCCAGCAGTGTCCGGTCCATTAGCAATCAGCCCCAGCATTTT. Encoded protein: CASSVRSISNQPQHF.

The gene calls are TRBV4-1 and TRBJ2-5; possibly TRBD1 for D (5 bases). Germline CDR1 and CDR2: MGHRA and YSYEKL. The V end lost 1 base, the J end lost 0 bases, and 9 bases lay between the germline ends. The CDR3 length is 15 residues. CDR3 in DNA: TGCGCCAGCAGCCAAGTGGGGCCAAACCAAGAGACCCAGTACTTC. It specifies CASSQVGPNQETQYF.